The sequence of this TCR beta chain was determined in a study of T cells after yellow fever vaccination. Regarding the study as a whole: The booster saw the reappearance of most primary-vaccination clones (approximately 97% CD4, roughly 90% CD8).

This clonotype was detected only once. Its antigen is currently unknown. CDR1 is DFQATT and CDR2 is SNEGSKA in the germline V gene (reference sequence). CDR3 size: 14 residues. The germline V and J ends were trimmed by 3 bases and 1 base, with 12 bases remaining between them. TCRdb analysed the 5' RACE reads with MiXCR anew, one entry per CDR3 protein. This table has 500,000 to 650,000 distinct CDR3 sequences, approximately 13% appearing once. The origin of this receptor is a man younger than 40 who received the YFV17D yellow fever vaccine. The chain recombines TRBV20-1 with TRBJ2-5, with TRBD2 as a possible D gene (5 bases). The sample in question was PBMCs, obtained on the day of the yellow fever booster vaccination. The CDR3 nucleotides are TGCAGTGCTAGCAGCATGGCGGGCCAAGAGACCCAGTACTTC. This codes for CSASSMAGQETQYF.